This T cell receptor beta chain was sequenced in a study of T cells in Graves' hyperthyroidism and ophthalmopathy. Broader study findings: By a 13 V-J model, ophthalmopathy was set apart from stable hyperthyroidism.

The CDR3 sequence is 14 residues long. CDR1 and CDR2 from the germline V gene are DFQATT and SNEGSKA (reference sequence). V shed 5 bases and J shed 5 bases, with 18 bases lying between them. This clonotype has ten or more counts. Its antigen is currently unknown. Exclusion of patients followed from uncontrolled infection, other autoimmune disease, pregnancy or lactation. Each diagnosis drew on symptoms, thyroxine, TRAb, thyroid ultrasound and orbital computed tomography findings. TCR beta CDR3 region amplification was performed from RNA transcripts. The HTBI primer set was used in a first-round RT-PCR of the TCR CDR3. In TCRdb, the multiplex PCR reads were re-called with MiXCR into one record per CDR3 protein. The sample has roughly 500,000 distinct CDR3 sequences; around 45% are singletons.

The sequence derives from an adult woman with Graves' disease, either hyperthyroidism or ophthalmopathy (not recorded which). V gene TRBV20-1 combines with J gene TRBJ2-5, with D perhaps matching TRBD1 or TRBD2 (5 bases each). The sample taken for sequencing was peripheral blood or thyroid tissue (not recorded which). Here the CDR3 DNA reads TGCAGTGCTCTTATAACCCTGGGACGGGAGACCCAGTACTTC. It specifies CSALITLGRETQYF.